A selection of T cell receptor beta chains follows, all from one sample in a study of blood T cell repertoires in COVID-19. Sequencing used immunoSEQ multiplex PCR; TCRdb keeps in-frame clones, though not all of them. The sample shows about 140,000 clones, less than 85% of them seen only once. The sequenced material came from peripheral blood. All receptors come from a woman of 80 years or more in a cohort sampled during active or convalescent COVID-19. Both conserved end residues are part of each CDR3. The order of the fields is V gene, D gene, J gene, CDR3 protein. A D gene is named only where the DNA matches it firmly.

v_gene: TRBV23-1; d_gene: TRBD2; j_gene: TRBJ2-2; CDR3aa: CASSQRAYLPGGENTGELFF
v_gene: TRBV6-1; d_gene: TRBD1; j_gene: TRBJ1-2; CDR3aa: CASSETRTGGDYGYTF
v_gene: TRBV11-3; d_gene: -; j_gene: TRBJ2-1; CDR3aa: CASGWGSEQFF
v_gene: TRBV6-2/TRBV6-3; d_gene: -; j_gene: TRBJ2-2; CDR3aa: CASSFYPISNTGELFF
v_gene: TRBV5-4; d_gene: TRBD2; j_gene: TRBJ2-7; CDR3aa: CASSSPTSGGRSYEQYF
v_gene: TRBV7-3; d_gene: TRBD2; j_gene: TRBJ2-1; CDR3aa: CASSLTGTSGGPLSSYNEQFF
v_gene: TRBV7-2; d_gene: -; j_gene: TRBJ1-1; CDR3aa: CASSFGESYTEAFF
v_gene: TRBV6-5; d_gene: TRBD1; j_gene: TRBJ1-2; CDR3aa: CASRVQGARGYTF
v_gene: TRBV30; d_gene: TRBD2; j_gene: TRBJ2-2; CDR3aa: CAWGLAGGNTGELFF
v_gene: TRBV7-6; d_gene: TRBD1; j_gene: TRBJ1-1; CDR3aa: CASSSSTGAIEAFF
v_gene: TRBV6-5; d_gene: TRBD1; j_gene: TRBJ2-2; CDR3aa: CASSYPRTGGPGELFF
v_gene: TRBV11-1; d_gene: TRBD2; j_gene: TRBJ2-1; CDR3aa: CASSSGLGAGREFF
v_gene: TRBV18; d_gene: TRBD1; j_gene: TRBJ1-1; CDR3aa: CASSRDRNTEAFF
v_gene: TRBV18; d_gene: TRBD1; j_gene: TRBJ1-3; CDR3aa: CASSPGQIELSGNTIYF
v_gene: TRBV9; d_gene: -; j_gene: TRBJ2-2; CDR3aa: CASSARDFGTGELFF
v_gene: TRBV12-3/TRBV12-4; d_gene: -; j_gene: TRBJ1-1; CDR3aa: CASSLVGAGEAFF
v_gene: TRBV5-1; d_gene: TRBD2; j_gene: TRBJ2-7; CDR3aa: CASSLAQGLAGVSHEQYF
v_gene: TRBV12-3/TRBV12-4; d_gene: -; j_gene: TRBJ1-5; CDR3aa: CASSQQSQPQHF
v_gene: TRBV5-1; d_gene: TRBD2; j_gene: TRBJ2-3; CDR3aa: CASSSSTSGEPTDTQYF
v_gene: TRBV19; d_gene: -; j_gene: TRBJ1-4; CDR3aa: CASSSATNEKLFF
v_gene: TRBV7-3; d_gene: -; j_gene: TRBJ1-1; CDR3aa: CASSPQGGLPGRTEAFF
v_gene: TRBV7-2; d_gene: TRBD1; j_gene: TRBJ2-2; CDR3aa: CASSLVGPGGNTGELFF
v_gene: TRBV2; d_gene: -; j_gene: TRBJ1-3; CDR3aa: CASCYSGNTIYF
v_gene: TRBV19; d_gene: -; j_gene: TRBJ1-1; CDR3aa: CASTLQGSWTEAFF
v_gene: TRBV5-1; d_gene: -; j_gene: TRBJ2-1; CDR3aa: CASSLAGRDNEQFF
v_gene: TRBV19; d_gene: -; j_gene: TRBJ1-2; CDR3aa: CASVNVRQGYGYTF
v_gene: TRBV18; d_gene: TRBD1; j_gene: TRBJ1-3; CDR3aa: CASSQGQVAGNTIYF
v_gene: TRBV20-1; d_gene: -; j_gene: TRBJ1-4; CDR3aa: CSASPREKLFF
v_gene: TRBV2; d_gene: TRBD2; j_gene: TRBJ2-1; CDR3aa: CASSPLAGGSNEQFF
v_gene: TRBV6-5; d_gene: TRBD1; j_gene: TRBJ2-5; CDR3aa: CATQTGVGETQYF
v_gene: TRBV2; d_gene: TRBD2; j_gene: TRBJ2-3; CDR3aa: CASSVSGGTDTQYF
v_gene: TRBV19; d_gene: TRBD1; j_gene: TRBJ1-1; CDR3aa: CASRPGQENTEAFF
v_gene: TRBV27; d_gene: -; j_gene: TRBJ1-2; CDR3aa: CASSLRGNYGYTF
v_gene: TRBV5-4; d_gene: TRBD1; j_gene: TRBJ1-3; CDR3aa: CASSTDREPGNTIYF
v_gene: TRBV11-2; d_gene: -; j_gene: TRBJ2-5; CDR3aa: CASSLDLIASNGETQYF
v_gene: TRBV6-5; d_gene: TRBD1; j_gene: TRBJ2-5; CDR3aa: CASRDRQGETQYF
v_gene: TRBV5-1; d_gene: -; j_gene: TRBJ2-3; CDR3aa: CASSGQGTDTQYF
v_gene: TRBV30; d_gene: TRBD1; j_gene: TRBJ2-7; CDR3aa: CAWSRTGYEQYF
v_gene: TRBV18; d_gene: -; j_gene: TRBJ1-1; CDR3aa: CASSPPNQANTEAFF
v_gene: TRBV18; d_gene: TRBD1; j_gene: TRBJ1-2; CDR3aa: CASSPLAGQGDGYTF
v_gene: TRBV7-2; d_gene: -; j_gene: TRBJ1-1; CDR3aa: CASSSNRVSTEAFF
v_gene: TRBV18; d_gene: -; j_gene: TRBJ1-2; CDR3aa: CASSARPDGNYGYTF
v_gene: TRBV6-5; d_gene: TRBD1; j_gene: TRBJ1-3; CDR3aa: CASSSSSGGRNTIYF
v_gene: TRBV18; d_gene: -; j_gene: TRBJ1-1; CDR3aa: CASSSSENTEAFF
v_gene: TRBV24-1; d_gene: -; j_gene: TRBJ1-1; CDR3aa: CATSNGGANTEAFF
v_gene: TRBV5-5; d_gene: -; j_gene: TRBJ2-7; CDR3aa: CASSYARSSYEQYF
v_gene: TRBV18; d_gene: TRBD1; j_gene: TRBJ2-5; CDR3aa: CASSQQGIGETQYF
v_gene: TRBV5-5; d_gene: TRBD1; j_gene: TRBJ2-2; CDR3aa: CASIRRWTGAGGELFF
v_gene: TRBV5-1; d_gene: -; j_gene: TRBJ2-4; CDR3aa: CASSFGDVGKLLAKNIQYF
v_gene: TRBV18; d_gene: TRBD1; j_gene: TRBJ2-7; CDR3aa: CASSRDVWTGGAEQYF
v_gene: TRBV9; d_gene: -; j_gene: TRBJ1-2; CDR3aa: CASSPRTESFGSYTF